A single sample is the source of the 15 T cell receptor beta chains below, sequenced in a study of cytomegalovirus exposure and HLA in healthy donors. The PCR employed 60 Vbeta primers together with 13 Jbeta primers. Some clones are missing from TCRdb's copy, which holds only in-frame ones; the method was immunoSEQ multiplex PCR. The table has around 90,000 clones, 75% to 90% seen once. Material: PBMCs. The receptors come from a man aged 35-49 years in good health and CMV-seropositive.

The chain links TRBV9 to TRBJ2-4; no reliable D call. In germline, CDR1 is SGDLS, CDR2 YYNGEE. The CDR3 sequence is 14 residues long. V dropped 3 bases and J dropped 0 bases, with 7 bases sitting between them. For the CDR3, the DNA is TGTGCCAGCAGCGATAGTATAGCCAAAAACATTCAGTACTTC. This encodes CASSDSIAKNIQYF. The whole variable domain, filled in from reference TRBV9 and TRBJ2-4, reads DSGVTQTPKHLITATGQRVTLRCSPRSGDLSVYWYQQSLDQGLQFLIQYYNGEERAKGNILERFSAQQFPDLHSELNLSSLELGDSALYFCASSDSIAKNIQYFGAGTRLSVL.

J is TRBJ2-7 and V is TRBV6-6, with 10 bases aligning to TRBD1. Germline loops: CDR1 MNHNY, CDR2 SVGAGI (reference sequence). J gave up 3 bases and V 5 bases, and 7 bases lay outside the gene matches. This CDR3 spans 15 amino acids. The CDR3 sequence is CASSKETGGSYEQYF. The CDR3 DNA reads TGTGCCAGCAGTAAAGAGACAGGGGGCAGCTACGAGCAGTACTTC.

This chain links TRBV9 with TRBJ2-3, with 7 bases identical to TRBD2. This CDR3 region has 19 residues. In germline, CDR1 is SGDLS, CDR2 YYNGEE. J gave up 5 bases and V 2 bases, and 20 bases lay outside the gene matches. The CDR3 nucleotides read TGTGCCAGCAGCGTGGGGACCCGGGGGGTCGGGAGGCGAGGAGATACGCAGTATTTT. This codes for CASSVGTRGVGRRGDTQYF.

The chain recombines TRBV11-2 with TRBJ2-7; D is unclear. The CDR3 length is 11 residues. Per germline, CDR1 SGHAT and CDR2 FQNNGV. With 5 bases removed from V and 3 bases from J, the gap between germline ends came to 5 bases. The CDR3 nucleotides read TGTGCCAGCAGCAGCCGCTACGAGCAGTACTTC. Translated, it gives CASSSRYEQYF.

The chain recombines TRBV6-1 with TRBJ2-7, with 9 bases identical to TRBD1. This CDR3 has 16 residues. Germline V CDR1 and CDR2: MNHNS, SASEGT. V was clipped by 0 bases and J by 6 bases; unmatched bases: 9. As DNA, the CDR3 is TGTGCCAGCAGTGAAGCGTCCGGGACAGGGACGCGCGAGCAGTACTTC. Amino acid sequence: CASSEASGTGTREQYF.

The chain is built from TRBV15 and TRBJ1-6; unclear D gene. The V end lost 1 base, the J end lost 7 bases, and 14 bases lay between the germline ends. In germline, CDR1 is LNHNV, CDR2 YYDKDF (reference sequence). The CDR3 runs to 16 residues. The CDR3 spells CATSRGGGRRNSPLHF. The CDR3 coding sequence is TGTGCCACCAGCAGAGGAGGAGGACGGAGGAATTCACCCCTCCACTTT.

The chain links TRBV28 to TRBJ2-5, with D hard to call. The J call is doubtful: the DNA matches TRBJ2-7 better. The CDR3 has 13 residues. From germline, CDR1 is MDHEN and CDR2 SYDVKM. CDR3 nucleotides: TGTGCCAGCCAGGCTGGGGATTTTAGCGAGCAGTACTTC. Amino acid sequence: CASQAGDFSEQYF.

This CDR3 reads CASSLGGANTEAFF. In nucleotides, the CDR3 is TGTGCCAGCAGTTTAGGGGGGGCGAACACTGAAGCTTTCTTT. J is TRBJ1-1 and V is TRBV28; TRBD1 might be the D (6 bases). This CDR3 has 14 residues. Deletions cut 2 bases from V and 1 base from J, with 8 bases between. Looked up from germline, CDR1 is MDHEN and CDR2 is SYDVKM.

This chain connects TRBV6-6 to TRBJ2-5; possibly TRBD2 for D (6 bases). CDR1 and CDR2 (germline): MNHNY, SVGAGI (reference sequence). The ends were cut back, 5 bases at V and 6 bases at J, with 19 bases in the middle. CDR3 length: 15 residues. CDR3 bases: TGTGCCAGCAGTCCCGGGACTTCCTGGGCAAAGACCCAGTACTTC. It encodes CASSPGTSWAKTQYF.

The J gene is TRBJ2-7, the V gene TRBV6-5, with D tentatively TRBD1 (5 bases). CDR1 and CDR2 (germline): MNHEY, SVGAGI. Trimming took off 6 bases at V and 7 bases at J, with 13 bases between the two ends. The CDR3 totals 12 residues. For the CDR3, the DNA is TGTGCCAGCAGCCCGCAGGGAAGAGAGCAGTACTTC. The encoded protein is CASSPQGREQYF.

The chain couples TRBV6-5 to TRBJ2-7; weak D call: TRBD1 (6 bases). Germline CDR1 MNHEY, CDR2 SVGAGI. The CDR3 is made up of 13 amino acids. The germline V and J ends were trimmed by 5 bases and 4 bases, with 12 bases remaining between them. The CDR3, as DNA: TGTGCCAGCAGTGAACAGGGCCATTACGAGCAGTACTTC. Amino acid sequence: CASSEQGHYEQYF.

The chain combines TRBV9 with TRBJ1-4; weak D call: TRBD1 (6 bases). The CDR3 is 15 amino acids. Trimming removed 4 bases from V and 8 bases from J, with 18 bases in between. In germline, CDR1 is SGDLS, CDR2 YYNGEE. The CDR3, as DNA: TGTGCCAGCAGCCCCCGACAGGACTTACGGGAAAAACTGTTTTTT. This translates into CASSPRQDLREKLFF.

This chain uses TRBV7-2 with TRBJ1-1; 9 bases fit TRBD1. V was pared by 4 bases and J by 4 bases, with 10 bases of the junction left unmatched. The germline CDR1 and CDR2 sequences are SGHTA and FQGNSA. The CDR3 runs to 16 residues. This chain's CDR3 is CASSSPPGQGRTEAFF. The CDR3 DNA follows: TGTGCCAGCAGCTCTCCTCCGGGACAGGGCCGCACTGAAGCTTTCTTT.

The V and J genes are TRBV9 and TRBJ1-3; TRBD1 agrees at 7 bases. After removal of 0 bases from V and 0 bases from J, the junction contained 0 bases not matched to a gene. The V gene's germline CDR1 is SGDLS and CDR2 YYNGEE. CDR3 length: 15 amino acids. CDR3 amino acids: CASSVGTGSGNTIYF. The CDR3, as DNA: TGTGCCAGCAGCGTAGGGACAGGCTCTGGAAACACCATATATTTT.

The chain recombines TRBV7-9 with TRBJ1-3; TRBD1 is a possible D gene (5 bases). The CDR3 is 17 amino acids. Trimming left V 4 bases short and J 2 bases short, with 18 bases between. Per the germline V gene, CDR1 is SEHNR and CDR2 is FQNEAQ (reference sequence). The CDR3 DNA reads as TGTGCCAGCAGCTCCGTGACAGTCTCTGCTCCTGGAAACACCATATATTTT. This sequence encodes CASSSVTVSAPGNTIYF.